One and the same sample provided the 32 T cell receptor beta chains below, sequenced in a study of OX40 agonist ivuxolimab in advanced cancers. Method: immunoSEQ multiplex PCR; TCRdb's copy keeps in-frame clones and lacks some. The sample gives under 70,000 clones, 75% to 90% of which show up once; about 8.2% is in the top ten. The starting material was CD4+ or CD8+ T cells sorted from blood, obtained in a trial of the OX40 agonist ivuxolimab. The receptors originated from an adult with an advanced solid tumor such as melanoma, head and neck, liver or kidney cancer.

V and J are TRBV4-3 and TRBJ1-1; D perhaps matches TRBD1 (5 bases). This CDR3 has 13 residues. Trimming took 1 base from V and 5 from J, leaving 8 bases between them. Germline CDR1 LGHNA, CDR2 YSLEER. The CDR3 DNA follows: TGCGCCAGCAGCCAAGGGGGCTGGACTGAAGCTTTCTTT. The encoded protein is CASSQGGWTEAFF.

This clone is a singleton in its sample. V is TRBV19 and J is TRBJ1-5; tentative D call: TRBD1 (6 bases). The CDR3 is 14 residues long. Germline V CDR1 and CDR2: LNHDA, SQIVND (reference sequence). V lost 10 bases and J lost 7, with 20 bases in between. CDR3 region: CAIDDRNRNQPQHF. CDR3 DNA sequence: TGTGCCATTGACGACAGGAATAGAAACCAGCCCCAGCATTTT.

This rearrangement joins TRBV6-6 to TRBJ1-2; the D is unclear. Trimming pared 7 bases from V and 2 bases from J, leaving 8 bases between. The germline gives CDR1 MNHNY, CDR2 SVGAGI (reference sequence). The CDR3 has 12 amino acids. CDR3 DNA: TGTGCCAGCAAAGCAGAAAACTATGGCTACACCTTC. Its translation: CASKAENYGYTF.

About this clone: Other DNA sequences in the sample encode the same CDR3. The chain combines TRBV5-1 with TRBJ1-1; D may be TRBD1 (5 bases). Trimming stripped 2 bases from V and 5 bases from J, with 7 bases between. This CDR3 is 12 amino acids long. Germline V CDR1 and CDR2: SGHRS, YFSETQ. CDR3 region: CASSLPGTEAFF. For the CDR3, the DNA is TGCGCCAGCAGCTTACCAGGGACTGAAGCTTTCTTT.

The chain couples TRBV19 to TRBJ1-1; D uncertain. Germline CDR1 and CDR2: LNHDA and SQIVND (reference sequence). The V end was cut by 5 bases, the J end by 6 bases, with 19 bases between. The CDR3 extends over 15 amino acids. The CDR3 here is CASSYQAGPRSEAFF. CDR3 sequence (DNA): TGTGCCAGTAGTTACCAGGCAGGCCCTAGGTCTGAAGCTTTCTTT.

The chain has TRBV2 and TRBJ1-2; 7 positions agree with TRBD1. The CDR3 runs 16 residues. Trimming cost V 5 bases and J 4 bases; bases outside gene matches: 13. The germline gives CDR1 SNHLY, CDR2 FYNNEI. The CDR3: CASSFAQTGLGYGYTF. CDR3 in DNA: TGTGCCAGCAGTTTCGCCCAGACAGGGTTGGGCTATGGCTACACCTTC.

The J gene is TRBJ2-1, the V gene TRBV6-5, with D possibly matching TRBD1 (6 bases). V lost 5 bases to trimming and J lost 9 bases, with 11 bases between them. The CDR3 length is 12 residues. Looked up from germline, CDR1 is MNHEY and CDR2 is SVGAGI. The CDR3 protein is CASSQQGVEQFF. CDR3 in DNA: TGTGCCAGCAGTCAACAGGGAGTTGAGCAGTTCTTC.

The CDR3 coding sequence is TGTGCCAGCAGCTTGGGACAGGGAAACACCATATATTTT. This sequence encodes CASSLGQGNTIYF. The V gene is TRBV7-2, the J gene TRBJ1-3; 7 bases map to TRBD1. Germline V gene sequence: CDR1 SGHTA, CDR2 FQGNSA. Trimming cost V 3 bases and J 4 bases; bases outside gene matches: 0. The CDR3 runs to 13 residues.

The J gene is TRBJ1-3, the V gene TRBV6-5; unclear D gene. Between the trimmed V and J ends, which lost 4 bases and 0 bases, there was a span of 13 bases. This CDR3 comprises 16 residues. Per germline, CDR1 MNHEY and CDR2 SVGAGI. The CDR3 bases are TGTGCCAGCAGTTGGGCGGACGTCCGCTCTGGAAACACCATATATTTT. Protein: CASSWADVRSGNTIYF.

This sequence joins TRBV2 and TRBJ2-2, with D possibly TRBD2 on 6 matching bases. The CDR3 consists of 15 residues. V gave up 9 bases and J gave up 4 bases, with 18 bases separating them. In germline, CDR1 is SNHLY, CDR2 FYNNEI. CDR3 loop: CASFKGLGGTGELFF. CDR3 in DNA: TGTGCCAGTTTCAAGGGACTGGGGGGCACCGGGGAGCTGTTTTTT.

This chain uses TRBV5-1 with TRBJ2-1; 11 bases line up with TRBD1. Germline V gene sequence: CDR1 SGHRS, CDR2 YFSETQ. The CDR3 is made up of 15 amino acids. The trim removed 4 bases at V and 6 bases at J, leaving 6 bases unmatched. DNA of the CDR3: TGCGCCAGCAGCCCTGGGACAGGGGGTCTCAATGAGCAGTTCTTC. Translated: CASSPGTGGLNEQFF.

The J gene is TRBJ1-2, the V gene TRBV28; D is unclear. The CDR3 is made up of 14 amino acids. CDR1 is MDHEN, CDR2 SYDVKM, per germline. Trimming took off 2 bases at V and 8 bases at J, with 15 bases between the two ends. CDR3 protein: CASSLIARAGGYTF. In nucleotides, the CDR3 is TGTGCCAGCAGTTTAATTGCCCGCGCGGGAGGCTACACCTTC.

The chain couples TRBV5-5 to TRBJ2-7, with D possibly being TRBD2 (5 bases). V lost 4 bases and J 4 bases, leaving 18 bases between the germline ends. Germline CDR1 is SGHKS and CDR2 is YYEKEE (reference sequence). The CDR3 consists of 15 residues. Here the CDR3 reads CASSTTGVAIYEQYF. DNA for the CDR3: TGTGCCAGCAGCACGACCGGGGTAGCTATTTACGAGCAGTACTTC.

The rearrangement joins TRBV27 to TRBJ2-2; perhaps TRBD1 as D (6 bases). CDR3 size: 13 residues. Germline V gene data show CDR1 as MNHEY and CDR2 as SMNVEV (reference sequence). Trimming stripped 4 bases from V and 6 bases from J, with 9 bases between. DNA for the CDR3: TGTGCCAGCAGTTCACAGGGAGCCGGGGAGCTGTTTTTT. Amino acids: CASSSQGAGELFF.

The table lists this clone with a few counts. The V and J genes are TRBV18 and TRBJ1-3; D uncertain. The germline V gene has CDR1 KGHSH and CDR2 LQKENI. Trimming took 2 bases from V and 0 from J, leaving 8 bases between them. The CDR3 covers 15 residues. The CDR3 DNA reads TGTGCCAGCTCACCAATGACCTCCTCTGGAAACACCATATATTTT. It codes for CASSPMTSSGNTIYF.

V and J are TRBV7-2 and TRBJ1-6; tentatively, D is TRBD1 (6 bases). The V and J ends lost 0 bases and 5 bases respectively, with 11 bases between them. CDR3 length equals 16 residues. Germline V gene lookup returns CDR1 SGHTA and CDR2 FQGNSA. CDR3 residues: CASSLATGTNNSPLHF. As DNA, the CDR3 is TGTGCCAGCAGCTTAGCCACAGGGACCAATAATTCACCCCTCCACTTT.

V and J are TRBV4-3 and TRBJ1-6; 7 bases are shared with TRBD1. Germline values: CDR1 LGHNA, CDR2 YSLEER. This CDR3 has 15 residues. Trimming took 4 bases from V and 16 from J; bases not matched to a gene: 16. Written as DNA, the CDR3 is TGCGCCAGCAGCCCAACGACAGGGCCGGTTCAAGTTCTCCACTTT. This sequence encodes CASSPTTGPVQVLHF.

The CDR3: CASSLGKRGGGTDTQYF. As DNA, the CDR3 is TGTGCCAGCAGCCTCGGGAAGCGGGGGGGCGGCACAGATACGCAGTATTTT. V and J are TRBV7-6 and TRBJ2-3, with 10 bases that match TRBD2. Germline values: CDR1 SGHVS, CDR2 FNYEAQ. The CDR3 is 17 amino acids. V trimming: 5 bases; J trimming: 1 base; junction bases outside the gene matches: 9.

The V and J genes are TRBV11-2 and TRBJ2-5; D may be TRBD1 (7 bases). Germline CDR1 and CDR2: SGHAT and FQNNGV. V lost 4 bases, J lost 5 bases, and 17 bases lay in between. The CDR3 is 15 amino acids. DNA for the CDR3: TGTGCCAGCAGCTCGCTCAGGGGGGCGGTCGAGACCCAGTACTTC. Translation: CASSSLRGAVETQYF.

This clone occurred once. The chain links TRBV15 to TRBJ1-1; a possible D gene is TRBD1 (6 bases). Germline CDR1 reads LNHNV; CDR2 reads YYDKDF (reference sequence). The CDR3 has 15 amino acids. V lost 3 bases to trimming and J lost 1 base, with 12 bases between them. In nucleotides, the CDR3 is TGTGCCACCAGCAGGGACAGCCTGGGGAACACTGAAGCTTTCTTT. Its translation: CATSRDSLGNTEAFF.

This clone was counted a single time. The chain uses TRBV10-3 and TRBJ2-3; the D call may be TRBD1 or TRBD2 (5 bases each). Germline lookup yields CDR1 ENHRY and CDR2 SYGVKD. Trimming took 10 bases from V and 6 from J, leaving 11 bases between them. The CDR3 contains 11 residues. CDR3 protein: CASGGSDTQYF. The DNA of the CDR3 is TGTGCCAGTGGGGGTTCGGATACGCAGTATTTT.

The J gene is TRBJ2-1, the V gene TRBV9; D is tentatively TRBD1 or TRBD2 (5 bases each). The germline V gene encodes CDR1 SGDLS and CDR2 YYNGEE. Between the trimmed V and J ends, which lost 6 bases and 0 bases, there was a span of 19 bases. The CDR3 runs to 17 residues. The DNA of the CDR3 is TGTGCCAGCACCGGGGCGCGGTCAGGGAGCTCCTACAATGAGCAGTTCTTC. Translating gives CASTGARSGSSYNEQFF.

J is TRBJ2-7 and V is TRBV7-9; D is perhaps TRBD1 or TRBD2 (5 bases each). Per germline, CDR1 SEHNR and CDR2 FQNEAQ (reference sequence). Trimming stripped 2 bases from V and 5 bases from J, with 13 bases between. This CDR3 is 14 amino acids long. CDR3 region: CASSLRAGTHEQYF. The CDR3 coding sequence is TGTGCCAGCAGCTTAAGGGCAGGGACCCACGAGCAGTACTTC.

The rearrangement links TRBV7-4 to TRBJ2-3, with D possibly TRBD2 on 6 matching bases. The CDR3 is 15 amino acids. Germline V gene lookup returns CDR1 SGHVT and CDR2 SQSDAQ. The V end lost 5 bases, the J end lost 1 base, and 13 bases lay between the germline ends. The CDR3 here is CASSPPLARTDTQYF. The CDR3 DNA follows: TGTGCCAGCAGCCCCCCACTAGCCCGCACAGATACGCAGTATTTT.

The J gene is TRBJ2-1, the V gene TRBV7-6, with a weak D call TRBD2 (7 bases). The germline CDR1 and CDR2 sequences are SGHVS and FNYEAQ. V gave up 5 bases and J gave up 6 bases, with 20 bases separating them. The CDR3 has 16 residues. The CDR3 loop is CASSLQWGGSVNEQFF. The CDR3 coding sequence is TGTGCCAGCAGCCTCCAGTGGGGGGGCTCAGTCAATGAGCAGTTCTTC.

The chain has TRBV2 and TRBJ1-5; D perhaps matches TRBD1 (5 bases). V gave up 5 bases and J gave up 5 bases, with 10 bases separating them. This CDR3 has 13 residues. Germline V lookup: CDR1 SNHLY, CDR2 FYNNEI. The CDR3 protein is CASSQGLDQPQHF. The CDR3, as DNA: TGTGCCAGCAGTCAGGGCTTGGATCAGCCCCAGCATTTT. The entire variable domain, with the rest obtained from reference TRBV2 and TRBJ1-5, is as follows: EPEVTQTPSHQVTQMGQEVILRCVPISNHLYFYWYRQILGQKVEFLVSFYNNEISEKSEIFDDQFSVERPDGSNFTLKIRSTKLEDSAMYFCASSQGLDQPQHFGDGTRLSIL.

The rearrangement joins TRBV30 to TRBJ1-3; D is possibly TRBD1 (5 bases). Germline loops: CDR1 GTSNPN, CDR2 SVGIG (reference sequence). The CDR3 is 11 amino acids. V was pared by 0 bases and J by 9 bases, with 6 bases between. The CDR3: CAWSVGGTIYF. The CDR3 nucleotides read TGTGCCTGGAGTGTCGGGGGCACCATATATTTT.

J is TRBJ2-5 and V is TRBV5-1; 9 nucleotides line up with TRBD1. The tail of the sequence fits TRBJ2-7 better, so the J call may be wrong. The CDR3 runs to 13 residues. Looked up from germline, CDR1 is SGHRS and CDR2 is YFSETQ. CDR3 sequence reads: CASSYGQGNEQYF. The CDR3 bases are TGCGCCAGCAGCTACGGACAGGGGAACGAGCAGTACTTC.

The chain employs TRBV7-2 and TRBJ2-5; the D gene is possibly TRBD2 (5 bases). The CDR3 is 14 amino acids. Trimming took 3 bases from V and 3 from J, leaving 11 bases between them. Germline V gives CDR1 SGHTA, CDR2 FQGNSA. The CDR3 reads CASSFNGLEETQYF. The DNA of the CDR3 is TGTGCCAGCAGCTTTAACGGACTGGAAGAGACCCAGTACTTC. Full variable domain (remainder filled in from reference TRBV7-2 and TRBJ2-5): GAGVSQSPSNKVTEKGKDVELRCDPISGHTALYWYRQSLGQGLEFLIYFQGNSAPDKSGLPSDRFSAERTGGSVSTLTIQRTQQEDSAVYLCASSFNGLEETQYFGPGTRLLVL.

CDR3 nucleotide sequence: TGTGCCAGCAGCTTAGATAGAGAGAATGAAAAACTGTTTTTT. Translating it yields CASSLDRENEKLFF. The rearrangement joins TRBV7-9 to TRBJ1-4; D not resolved. Trimming pared 1 base from V and 5 bases from J, leaving 8 bases between. Germline V gene data show CDR1 as SEHNR and CDR2 as FQNEAQ (reference sequence). The CDR3 totals 14 residues. Variable domain in full (rest from reference TRBV7-9 and TRBJ1-4): DTGVSQNPRHKITKRGQNVTFRCDPISEHNRLYWYRQTLGQGPEFLTYFQNEAQLEKSRLLSDRFSAERPKGSFSTLEIQRTEQGDSAMYLCASSLDRENEKLFFGSGTQLSVL.

The rearrangement joins TRBV19 to TRBJ2-2; TRBD1 matches 8 bases. In germline, CDR1 is LNHDA, CDR2 SQIVND (reference sequence). The V gene end was trimmed by 6 bases and the J gene end by 4 bases; junction bases not matched to a gene: 10. There are 16 residues in the CDR3. CDR3 DNA: TGTGCCAGTAGCCAGAGGACAGGGCGATTCACCGGGGAGCTGTTTTTT. It encodes CASSQRTGRFTGELFF. Looking up the rest from reference TRBV19 and TRBJ2-2 gives the full variable domain: DGGITQSPKYLFRKEGQNVTLSCEQNLNHDAMYWYRQDPGQGLRLIYYSQIVNDFQKGDIAEGYSVSREKKESFPLTVTSAQKNPTAFYLCASSQRTGRFTGELFFGEGSRLTVL.

The gene calls are TRBV19 and TRBJ1-1, with D perhaps TRBD1 (6 bases). Germline CDR1 is LNHDA and CDR2 is SQIVND (reference sequence). Trimming shortened V by 6 bases and J by 6 bases, and 17 bases separated the two germline ends. The CDR3 has 14 residues. The CDR3 reads CASSNRDKGPEAFF. In DNA, the CDR3 is TGTGCCAGTAGCAACCGGGACAAAGGACCTGAAGCTTTCTTT.